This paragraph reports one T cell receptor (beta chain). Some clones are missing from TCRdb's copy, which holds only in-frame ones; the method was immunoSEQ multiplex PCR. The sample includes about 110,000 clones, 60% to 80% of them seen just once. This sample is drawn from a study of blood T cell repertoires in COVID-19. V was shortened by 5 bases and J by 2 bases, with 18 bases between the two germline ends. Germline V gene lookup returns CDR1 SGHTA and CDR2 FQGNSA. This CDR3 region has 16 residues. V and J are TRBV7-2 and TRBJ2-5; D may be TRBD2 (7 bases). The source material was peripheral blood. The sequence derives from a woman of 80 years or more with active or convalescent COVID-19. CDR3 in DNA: TGTGCCAGCAGCACACGGGGGGCAGCAAGGCAAGAGACCCAGTACTTC. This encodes CASSTRGAARQETQYF.